These 16 T cell receptor beta chains share one sample of origin, sequenced in a study of T cell clonality in common variable immunodeficiency. Their specific antigens are unknown. The study's findings and limits: Common variable immunodeficiency TCR beta sequences reportedly had fewer deletions and N-nucleotide insertions.

Method: immunoSEQ multiplex PCR; TCRdb's copy keeps in-frame clones and lacks some. Listed for the sample are 16,000 or so clones, none seen a single time. The sample was peripheral blood mononuclear cells. The receptors were gathered from a human donor with common variable immunodeficiency.

There are a few counts of this clone. The read terminates 3 residues before the CDR3 end, so the remaining end is supplied by the germline J gene. The genes are TRBV11-2 and TRBJ2-4; the match to TRBD2 covers 8 bases. Germline loops: CDR1 SGHAT, CDR2 FQNNGV. There are 14 residues in the CDR3. V trimming: 5 bases; J trimming: 7 bases; junction bases outside the gene matches: 7. CDR3 DNA (partial): TGTGCCAGCAGCCGGAGCGGGGGCTATAACATT. It specifies CASSRSGGYNI. From start to end, the CDR3 is CASSRSGGYNIQYF.

This clone has at least ten counts. The read ends 3 residues shy of where the CDR3 ends; the end is completed using the germline J gene. The genes are TRBV19 and TRBJ2-5; a weak D match, TRBD2 (5 bases). The CDR3 sequence is 15 residues long. Trimming stripped 4 bases from V and 2 bases from J, with 14 bases between. Per the germline V gene, CDR1 is LNHDA and CDR2 is SQIVND (reference sequence). CDR3 DNA (partial): TGTGCCAGTAGTAGGGTCGGGGTCCTACAAGAGACC. It yields the protein CASSRVGVLQET. The complete CDR3 protein is CASSRVGVLQETQYF.

This clone showed up many times. The observed sequence ends 3 residues before the CDR3 terminus, with the missing tail filled in from the germline J gene. This chain connects TRBV6-1 to TRBJ1-6; D is unclear. Per germline, CDR1 MNHNS and CDR2 SASEGT. Deletions cut 0 bases from V and 10 bases from J, with 13 bases between. The CDR3 runs to 15 residues. The CDR3 DNA, read in part, is TGTGCCAGCAGTGAAGCTCGAGGGTTTCGATCACCC. It translates to CASSEARGFRSP. The full CDR3 protein reads CASSEARGFRSPLHF.

A remark on this clone: The read comes to an end 3 residues before the CDR3 does, leaving the germline J gene to fill in the end. The J gene is TRBJ2-7, the V gene TRBV5-6; 8 bases map to TRBD2. Germline V lookup: CDR1 SGHDT, CDR2 YYEEEE. The CDR3 loop spans 12 amino acids. The V gene end was trimmed by 6 bases and the J gene end by 2 bases; junction bases not matched to a gene: 1. This chain's CDR3 is CASNSGAYEQYF. The DNA read from the CDR3 is TGTGCCAGCAATAGCGGGGCCTACGAG.

Concerning this clone: Read coverage stops 3 residues before the CDR3 terminus; the germline J gene supplies the remainder. The chain uses TRBV5-3 and TRBJ2-5; D is uncertain. TRBV5-3 is annotated as an ORF whose role is uncertain. There are 11 residues in the CDR3. Deletions cut 2 bases from V and 4 bases from J, with 3 bases between. The part of the CDR3 DNA that was read is TGTGCCAGAAGCTTTCTAGAGACC. It specifies CARSFLET. The whole CDR3 sequence reads CARSFLETQYF.

CDR3 sequence: CASSLKLAGVGELFF. Incomplete CDR3 DNA: TGTGCCAGCAGCTTAAAGCTAGCGGGGGTCGGGGAG. This rearrangement joins TRBV7-2 to TRBJ2-2; 10 nucleotides match TRBD2. Read coverage stops 3 residues before the CDR3 terminus; the germline J gene supplies the remainder. Germline values: CDR1 SGHTA, CDR2 FQGNSA. CDR3 length: 15 amino acids. Unmatched junction bases numbered 4, after V lost 2 bases and J lost 7 bases.

A note on this clone: The CDR3 end is not reached by the read, which stops 3 residues before it; the germline J gene fills it in. The chain couples TRBV2 to TRBJ2-5; 9 bases match TRBD1. In germline, CDR1 is SNHLY, CDR2 FYNNEI. The CDR3 has 15 amino acids. V shed 4 bases and J 5 bases; nucleotides not matched to a gene: 8. The sequenced CDR3 bases are TGTGCCAGCAGTGGCACAGGGGGCACGCAGGAGACC. Its protein is CASSGTGGTQET. The whole CDR3 is CASSGTGGTQETQYF.

As regards this clone: The CDR3 end is not reached by the read, which stops 3 residues before it; the germline J gene fills it in. The chain couples TRBV19 to TRBJ2-3; 9 nucleotides align to TRBD2. J lost 6 bases, V lost 2 bases, and 9 bases had no gene match. Per germline, CDR1 LNHDA and CDR2 SQIVND (reference sequence). The CDR3 covers 16 residues. CDR3 protein: CASSISTERGVDTQYF. The DNA read from the CDR3 is TGTGCCAGTAGTATATCGACTGAGCGGGGGGTGGATACG.

This clone occurred a few times. Read coverage stops 3 residues before the CDR3 terminus; the germline J gene supplies the remainder. The chain uses TRBV2 and TRBJ1-6; 8 bases align to TRBD1. The trim removed 6 bases at V and 4 bases at J, leaving 5 bases unmatched. From germline, CDR1 is SNHLY and CDR2 FYNNEI. The CDR3 runs 15 residues. This chain's CDR3 is CASSIRQGYNSPLHF. CDR3 bases read: TGTGCCAGCAGCATAAGACAGGGGTATAATTCACCC.

There are many counts of this clone. The read stops 3 residues short of the end of the CDR3; the missing end is completed from the germline J gene. The chain has TRBV20-1 and TRBJ1-6; unclear D gene. With 2 bases removed from V and 5 bases from J, the gap between germline ends came to 10 bases. The V gene's germline CDR1 is DFQATT and CDR2 SNEGSKA (reference sequence). The CDR3 has 14 amino acids. CDR3 protein: CSARSRVDNSPLHF. The covered CDR3 bases are TGCAGTGCTAGATCCCGGGTAGATAATTCACCC.

This clone has just a few counts. The read finishes 3 residues shy of the CDR3 end, and the germline J gene is used to complete it. The chain couples TRBV18 to TRBJ1-4; a possible D gene is TRBD1 (5 bases). The germline V and J ends were trimmed by 5 bases and 5 bases, with 12 bases remaining between them. CDR3 size: 14 residues. Germline V gene sequence: CDR1 KGHSH, CDR2 LQKENI. The CDR3 is CASSSQAKNEKLFF. Partial CDR3 DNA: TGTGCCAGCTCATCACAGGCCAAGAATGAAAAA.

This clone was seen more than once but under ten times. Read sequence stops 3 residues before the CDR3 end, and the germline J gene provides the missing end. The chain employs TRBV2 and TRBJ1-2, with D possibly matching TRBD1 (6 bases). V was trimmed by 6 bases and J by 1 base, leaving 15 bases between them. The length of the CDR3 is 15 residues. Germline CDR1 and CDR2: SNHLY and FYNNEI. The CDR3 bases that were read are TGTGCCAGCAGAGGGGGACACGGAAATAACTATGGC. Its protein product is CASRGGHGNNYG. From start to end, the CDR3 is CASRGGHGNNYGYTF.

Note on this clone: The DNA ends 3 residues before the CDR3 does, and the rest of the CDR3 is filled in from the germline J gene. The chain has TRBV19 and TRBJ1-1; D is possibly TRBD1 (6 bases). CDR1 LNHDA and CDR2 SQIVND come from the germline V gene (reference sequence). This CDR3 is 13 amino acids long. Between the trimmed V and J ends, which lost 7 bases and 5 bases, there was a span of 14 bases. The CDR3 DNA, read in part, is TGTGCCAGTAACGGCAGGGGATGGACTGAA. This sequence encodes CASNGRGWTE. The CDR3 in its entirety is CASNGRGWTEAFF. The full variable domain, with the rest looked up from reference TRBV19 and TRBJ1-1, is DGGITQSPKYLFRKEGQNVTLSCEQNLNHDAMYWYRQDPGQGLRLIYYSQIVNDFQKGDIAEGYSVSREKKESFPLTVTSAQKNPTAFYLCASNGRGWTEAFFGQGTRLTVV.

In regard to this clone: The CDR3 end is not reached by the read, which stops 3 residues before it; the germline J gene fills it in. The V call is TRBV18, the J call TRBJ2-5, with D maybe TRBD2 (7 bases). This CDR3 is built from 14 residues. Per germline, CDR1 KGHSH and CDR2 LQKENI. V lost 6 bases and J lost 5, with 16 bases in between. Incomplete CDR3 DNA: TGTGCCAGCTCGCCCGCCGGGGGGCAGGAGACC. It specifies CASSPAGGQET. From start to end, the CDR3 is CASSPAGGQETQYF.

As for this clone: From the germline J gene comes the end of the CDR3, since the read stops 3 residues before it. The J gene is TRBJ2-5, the V gene TRBV14; TRBD1 might be the D (6 bases). This CDR3 is built from 14 residues. The V end was cut by 4 bases, the J end by 2 bases, with 11 bases between. CDR1 SGHDN and CDR2 FVKESK come from the germline V gene. The CDR3 sequence: CASSPWTDQETQYF. CDR3 DNA (partial): TGTGCCAGCAGCCCTTGGACAGATCAAGAGACC.

CDR3 bases read: TGTGCCAGTAGACAAGCGGGACAGGGCCCGAACACTGAA. This translates into CASRQAGQGPNTE. The full CDR3 sequence reads CASRQAGQGPNTEAFF. V usage is TRBV19 and J usage is TRBJ1-1; 9 positions agree with TRBD1. The CDR3 end is not reached by the read, which stops 3 residues before it; the germline J gene fills it in. This CDR3 comprises 16 residues. The V gene end was trimmed by 6 bases and the J gene end by 1 base; junction bases not matched to a gene: 9. Per germline, CDR1 LNHDA and CDR2 SQIVND (reference sequence).